This TCR beta chain was retrieved from a study of Graves' ophthalmopathy and Graves' hyperthyroidism listed by TCRdb under 2018. In the study overall: Peripheral blood was collected at initial diagnosis, before any treatment. To tell Graves' ophthalmopathy apart from Graves' hyperthyroidism, and to predict which patients would progress to ophthalmopathy, the study relied on TCR beta repertoire signatures. In total, 135 blood samples were TCR-sequenced: 40 to 45 ophthalmopathy, approximately 80 hyperthyroidism and some 17 hyperthyroidism-to-ophthalmopathy patients. To explore V-J signatures that separate ophthalmopathy from hyperthyroidism, a discovery set of approximately 100 patients was enrolled, consisting of 40 to 45 with ophthalmopathy and about 60 with stable hyperthyroidism. For independent validation, a separate cohort was made up of fewer than 20 hyperthyroidism patients plus 17 patients who later progressed from hyperthyroidism to ophthalmopathy. In five or six hyperthyroidism patients, T-cell repertoires of thyroid tissue and blood were compared. Following sample collection, hyperthyroidism patients were given methimazole at a starting dose of 30 mg daily, and ophthalmopathy patients were given high-dose intravenous methylprednisolone. The roughly 91 discovery patients were randomly divided into training and test sets at a 7:3 ratio. Here is what the overall study found, with its caveats: The 13-signature model separated ophthalmopathy from stable hyperthyroidism with around 90% sensitivity and roughly 84% specificity in cross-validation, and 80%/75% in the test set. In validation, the model predicted ophthalmopathy progression with 70.59% sensitivity and roughly 72% specificity; some 13 predicted patients were CT-confirmed with GO in a median of approximately 6.5 months. No statistical method was used to predetermine the sample size, and group allocation was not hidden from the investigators. Most expanded thyroid clonotypes with frequency above 0.001 were also detected in blood, suggesting blood repertoires may reflect the thyroid immune response.

TCR beta CDR3 regions were amplified from RNA transcripts for repertoire sequencing. The first round was an RT-PCR using HTBI primers with the Qiagen OneStep RT-PCR kit, and this first round was followed by a second-round multiplex PCR, then size selection and purification. Libraries were sequenced on an Illumina HiSeq2000 using paired-end 100 bp reads. The paper's processing steps were these. SOAPnuke was used for read processing, and reads with adapters, uncalled bases, a mean Phred below 15, or no exact constant-primer or identifier match were discarded. COPE v1.2.5 was used to merge the high-quality paired reads. Unique nucleotide sequences were defined as clonotypes and aligned to IMGT TRB V, D and J references using MiTCR v1.1. Only V-J combinations with frequency above 0.0001 were analysed, covering 99% to 99.2% of repertoires. For each V-J combination, a TCR clonal expansion and chaos score was defined as F50 clonal expansion divided by the chaos observed in the TCRdist matrix. Welch's t-statistics and random forest were used to narrow the features down to more than 10 V-J combinations, which were then fed into a naive Bayes classifier. The Morisita-Horn index was used to measure how similar the thyroid and blood repertoires were. The public sequencing data were trimmed at Q25 with fastp and processed into clonotypes with MiXCR by TCRdb, which kept only in-frame beta chains. CDR3 protein duplicates are merged, each entry listing the most common genes and DNA. The V and J calls follow TCRdb's processing rather than the paper's. Present in this sample are fewer than 400,000 distinct CDR3 sequences, around 20% of which were seen just once. Roughly 1.4% of the sample comes from the top ten.

Ophthalmopathy patients were characterized by moderately to severely active disease, a Clinical Activity Score of at least 3, a NOSPECS grade of at least 4, and a disease duration under 3 months. Patients with other autoimmune diseases, uncontrolled infections, pregnancy or lactation were excluded from the study. Clinical symptoms, serum thyroxine, TRAb, thyroid ultrasound and orbital computed tomography formed the basis of the diagnosis. Ficoll-Paque density gradient centrifugation was used to isolate PBMCs from about 9.4 ml of fresh peripheral blood. Trizol reagent was used to extract the total RNA, and its quality was then checked on an Agilent 2100 Bioanalyzer. Based on the germline V gene, the CDR1 and CDR2 sequences are SGHTA and FQGNSA. The CDR3 sequence holds 16 residues, the cysteine and phenylalanine included. CDR3 DNA only is kept here, 48 bases in frame from base 1. From V the trimming removes 2 bases and from J it removes 1 base, while the gene matches leave 7 bases of the junction unaccounted for.

This clonotype has ten or more counts. Which antigen it targets is not known. Base qualities are not at hand, and no much larger clone is one base apart. The specimen was peripheral blood. The clonotype originates from a woman under 30 with Graves' ophthalmopathy. Donor details come from another sample of the same person, matched by shared clones. The chain couples TRBV7-2 to TRBJ2-7, and 8 junctional nucleotides match TRBD1. The CDR3 region reads CASSLLGQGPSYEQYF. DNA sequence: TGTGCCAGCAGCTTACTAGGACAGGGTCCTTCCTACGAGCAGTACTTC.